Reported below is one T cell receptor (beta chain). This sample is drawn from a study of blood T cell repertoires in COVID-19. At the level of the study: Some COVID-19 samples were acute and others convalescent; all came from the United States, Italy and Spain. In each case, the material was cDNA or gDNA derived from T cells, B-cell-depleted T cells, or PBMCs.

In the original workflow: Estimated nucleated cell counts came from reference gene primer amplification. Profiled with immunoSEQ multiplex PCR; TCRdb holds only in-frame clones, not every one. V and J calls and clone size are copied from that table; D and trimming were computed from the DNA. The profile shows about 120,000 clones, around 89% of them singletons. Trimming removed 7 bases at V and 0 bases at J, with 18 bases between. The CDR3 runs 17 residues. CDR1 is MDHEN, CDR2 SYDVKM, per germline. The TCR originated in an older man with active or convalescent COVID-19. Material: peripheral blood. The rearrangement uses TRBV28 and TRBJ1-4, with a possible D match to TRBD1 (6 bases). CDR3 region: CASILAGAVATNEKLFF. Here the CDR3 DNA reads TGTGCCAGCATCCTGGCAGGGGCAGTGGCAACTAATGAAAAACTGTTTTTT.